Presented here are 17 T cell receptor beta chains from one specimen sequenced in a study of shared clonotypes between healthy human individuals. Assay: immunoSEQ multiplex PCR; the TCRdb copy retains only in-frame clones and omits some. Of about 1.5 million clones listed, under 99% are singletons. Material: naive CD4+ T cells sorted from blood. Subset of the sample: CD45RA+ positively selected. All receptors derive from a man aged 25 to 40 in good health.

The rearrangement uses TRBV18 and TRBJ2-3, with 9 bases matching TRBD1. The length of the CDR3 is 17 residues. Germline V gives CDR1 KGHSH, CDR2 LQKENI. With V trimmed by 3 bases and J by 4 bases, 11 bases remained unmatched. The CDR3 is CASSPPGQGIRADTQYF. The CDR3 DNA sequence: TGTGCCAGCTCACCCCCGGGACAGGGAATTCGGGCAGATACGCAGTATTTT. Based on the CDR3 plus reference TRBV18 and TRBJ2-3, the full variable domain is NAGVMQNPRHLVRRRGQEARLRCSPMKGHSHVYWYRQLPEEGLKFMVYLQKENIIDESGMPKERFSAEFPKEGPSILRIQQVVRGDSAAYFCASSPPGQGIRADTQYFGPGTRLTVL.

The rearrangement links TRBV11-2 to TRBJ2-7; TRBD2 aligns across 9 bases. The CDR3 has 18 residues. The trim removed 2 bases at V and 0 bases at J, leaving 11 bases unmatched. Germline loops: CDR1 SGHAT, CDR2 FQNNGV. This CDR3 is CASSLRLAGTFSSYEQYF. DNA for the CDR3: TGTGCCAGCAGCTTACGGCTAGCGGGAACCTTTAGCTCCTACGAGCAGTACTTC.

The chain carries TRBV14 and TRBJ2-3; D call uncertain. V was clipped by 1 base and J by 0 bases, with 5 bases between them. The CDR3 sequence is 14 residues long. Looked up from germline, CDR1 is SGHDN and CDR2 is FVKESK. CDR3: CASSQAPSTDTQYF. The CDR3 DNA sequence: TGTGCCAGCAGCCAAGCCCCTAGCACAGATACGCAGTATTTT. The full variable domain, completed using reference TRBV14 and TRBJ2-3, is EAGVTQFPSHSVIEKGQTVTLRCDPISGHDNLYWYRRVMGKEIKFLLHFVKESKQDESGMPNNRFLAERTGGTYSTLKVQPAELEDSGVYFCASSQAPSTDTQYFGPGTRLTVL.

The chain has TRBV10-3 and TRBJ2-2; no clear D gene. Trimming removed 0 bases from V and 4 bases from J, with 6 bases in between. The CDR3 runs to 14 residues. Germline CDR1 is ENHRY and CDR2 is SYGVKD. CDR3 sequence reads: CAISESKPTGELFF. The CDR3 DNA is TGTGCCATCAGTGAGTCGAAACCCACCGGGGAGCTGTTTTTT.

Notes on this clone: Other nucleotide sequences from this sample produce the same CDR3. The chain links TRBV4-3 to TRBJ2-7; D is ambiguous. The germline V gene encodes CDR1 LGHNA and CDR2 YSLEER. V lost 0 bases and J 6 bases, leaving 9 bases between the germline ends. This CDR3 is 13 amino acids long. CDR3 bases: TGCGCCAGCAGCCAAGATTTGGCCGGCGAGCAGTACTTC. This gives the protein CASSQDLAGEQYF.

The chain recombines TRBV14 with TRBJ2-3; 11 nucleotides match TRBD2. The length of the CDR3 is 17 residues. Germline V lookup: CDR1 SGHDN, CDR2 FVKESK. V was clipped by 4 bases and J by 0 bases; unmatched bases: 6. The CDR3 sequence is CASSPWRLAGSTDTQYF. The CDR3 region has the DNA TGTGCCAGCAGCCCCTGGCGACTAGCGGGGAGCACAGATACGCAGTATTTT.

This chain links TRBV5-1 with TRBJ2-2, with D perhaps matching TRBD2 (6 bases). Deletions cut 0 bases from V and 2 bases from J, with 23 bases between. The CDR3 totals 20 residues. Germline CDR1 SGHRS, CDR2 YFSETQ. The DNA of the CDR3 is TGCGCCAGCAGCTTGGTCGGGGGAACAACCACATCTATAAACACCGGGGAGCTGTTTTTT. As protein: CASSLVGGTTTSINTGELFF.

CDR3 sequence: CASSGTVNTGELFF. DNA of the CDR3: TGTGCCAGCAGCGGGACAGTTAACACCGGGGAGCTGTTTTTT. The chain links TRBV9 to TRBJ2-2; D is perhaps TRBD1 (6 bases). This CDR3 is 14 amino acids long. Trimming removed 3 bases from V and 2 bases from J, with 8 bases in between. Germline loops: CDR1 SGDLS, CDR2 YYNGEE. The variable domain in full, completed from reference TRBV9 and TRBJ2-2, reads DSGVTQTPKHLITATGQRVTLRCSPRSGDLSVYWYQQSLDQGLQFLIQYYNGEERAKGNILERFSAQQFPDLHSELNLSSLELGDSALYFCASSGTVNTGELFFGEGSRLTVL.

The chain has TRBV6-1 and TRBJ1-1; no reliable D call. From germline, CDR1 is MNHNS and CDR2 SASEGT. The CDR3 is 12 residues long. V lost 7 bases, J lost 4 bases, and 10 bases lay in between. The CDR3 here is CASTGIPTEAFF. The CDR3 DNA follows: TGTGCCAGCACCGGGATCCCCACTGAAGCTTTCTTT.

A note on this clone: Other DNA sequences in the same sample also yield this CDR3. This rearrangement joins TRBV5-1 to TRBJ2-1, with 9 bases identical to TRBD1. The length of the CDR3 is 15 residues. Unmatched junction bases numbered 3, after V lost 3 bases and J lost 2 bases. Germline CDR1 reads SGHRS; CDR2 reads YFSETQ. The CDR3 here is CASSSGTGTYNEQFF. The CDR3 nucleotides read TGCGCCAGCAGCTCCGGGACAGGGACCTACAATGAGCAGTTCTTC.

This clone was picked up one time. This CDR3 reads CASSLTGKSTEAFF. CDR3 coding DNA: TGCGCCAGCAGCTTGACAGGGAAGAGCACTGAAGCTTTCTTT. The chain carries TRBV5-1 and TRBJ1-1; D is perhaps TRBD1 (6 bases). The V gene's germline CDR1 is SGHRS and CDR2 YFSETQ. The CDR3 is 14 residues long. V lost 1 base to trimming and J lost 4 bases, with 11 bases between them.

The chain uses TRBV5-4 and TRBJ1-5; D uncertain. The CDR3 spans 15 residues. Trimming removed 0 bases at V and 1 base at J, with 8 bases between. Germline V gives CDR1 SGHNT, CDR2 YYREEE (reference sequence). The CDR3 DNA reads as TGTGCCAGCAGCTTGGGGGGAGGAAGCAATCAGCCCCAGCATTTT. This translates into CASSLGGGSNQPQHF.

The genes are TRBV5-5 and TRBJ2-3; TRBD1 might be the D (6 bases). The CDR3 totals 15 residues. V lost 4 bases to trimming and J lost 0 bases, with 12 bases between them. CDR1 is SGHKS and CDR2 is YYEKEE in the germline V gene (reference sequence). The CDR3 nucleotides are TGTGCCAGCAGCCCGGACAGCCCAAGCACAGATACGCAGTATTTT. This codes for CASSPDSPSTDTQYF.

This chain connects TRBV2 to TRBJ2-1, with 16 positions matching TRBD2. Germline V CDR1 and CDR2: SNHLY, FYNNEI. The CDR3 runs to 14 residues. J was trimmed by 9 bases and V by 8 bases; bases with no gene match: 4. DNA for the CDR3: TGTGCCAGCTTGGGACTAGCGGGAGGGGCTGAGCAGTTCTTC. It encodes CASLGLAGGAEQFF.

J is TRBJ1-5 and V is TRBV19; the match to TRBD1 covers 8 bases. This CDR3 is 17 amino acids long. CDR1 LNHDA and CDR2 SQIVND come from the germline V gene (reference sequence). V shed 2 bases, J shed 8 bases, and the junction held 14 bases outside the gene matches. CDR3 DNA sequence: TGTGCCAGTAGTATACTCTTCCCGACAGGGGAAGGGAAGCCCCAGCATTTT. It specifies CASSILFPTGEGKPQHF. Complete variable domain (other parts from reference TRBV19 and TRBJ1-5): DGGITQSPKYLFRKEGQNVTLSCEQNLNHDAMYWYRQDPGQGLRLIYYSQIVNDFQKGDIAEGYSVSREKKESFPLTVTSAQKNPTAFYLCASSILFPTGEGKPQHFGDGTRLSIL.

The V call is TRBV6-5, the J call TRBJ2-5; D ambiguous. This CDR3 is built from 14 residues. Germline loops: CDR1 MNHEY, CDR2 SVGAGI. V lost 0 bases, J lost 1 base, and 6 bases lay in between. The CDR3 nucleotides read TGTGCCAGCAGTTACTCGGGGTTCCAAGAGACCCAGTACTTC. Encoded protein: CASSYSGFQETQYF.

This clone was seen a single time. CDR3: CASSQDRDIYNEQFF. The CDR3 DNA follows: TGTGCCAGCAGCCAAGACCGGGACATTTACAATGAGCAGTTCTTC. V is TRBV21-1 and J is TRBJ2-1; the table's TRBD1 call for D was not verified on the DNA. TRBV21-1 is tagged as a pseudogene. This CDR3 spans 15 amino acids.